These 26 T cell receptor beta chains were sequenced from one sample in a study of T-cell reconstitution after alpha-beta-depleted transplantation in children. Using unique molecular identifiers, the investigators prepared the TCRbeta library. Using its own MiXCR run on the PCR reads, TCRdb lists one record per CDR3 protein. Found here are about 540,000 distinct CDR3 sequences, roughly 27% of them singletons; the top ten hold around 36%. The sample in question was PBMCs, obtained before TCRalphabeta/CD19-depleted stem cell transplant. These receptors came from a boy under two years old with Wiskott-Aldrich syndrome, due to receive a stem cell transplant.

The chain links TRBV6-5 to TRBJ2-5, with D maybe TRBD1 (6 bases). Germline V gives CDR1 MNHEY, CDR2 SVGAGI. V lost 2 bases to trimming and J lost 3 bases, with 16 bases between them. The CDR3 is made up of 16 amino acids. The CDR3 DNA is TGTGCCAGCAGTTACGTATCGGGGCACAGGGAAGAGACCCAGTACTTC. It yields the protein CASSYVSGHREETQYF.

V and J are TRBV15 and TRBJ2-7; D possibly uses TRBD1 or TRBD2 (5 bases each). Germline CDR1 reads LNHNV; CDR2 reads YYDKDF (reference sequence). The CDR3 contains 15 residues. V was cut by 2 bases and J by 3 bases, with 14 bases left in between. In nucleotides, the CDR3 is TGTGCCACCAGCAGAATAGCATATGGGGGCTACGAGCAGTACTTC. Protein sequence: CATSRIAYGGYEQYF. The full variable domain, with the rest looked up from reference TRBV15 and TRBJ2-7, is DAMVIQNPRYQVTQFGKPVTLSCSQTLNHNVMYWYQQKSSQAPKLLFHYYDKDFNNEADTPDNFQSRRPNTSFCFLDIRSPGLGDTAMYLCATSRIAYGGYEQYFGPGTRLTVT.

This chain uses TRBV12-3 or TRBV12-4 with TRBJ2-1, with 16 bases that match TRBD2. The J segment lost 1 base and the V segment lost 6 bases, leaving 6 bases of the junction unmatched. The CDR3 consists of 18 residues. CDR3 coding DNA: TGTGCCAGCAGCCTTCCGGGACTAGCGGGAGGGTCCTACAATGAGCAGTTCTTC. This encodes CASSLPGLAGGSYNEQFF.

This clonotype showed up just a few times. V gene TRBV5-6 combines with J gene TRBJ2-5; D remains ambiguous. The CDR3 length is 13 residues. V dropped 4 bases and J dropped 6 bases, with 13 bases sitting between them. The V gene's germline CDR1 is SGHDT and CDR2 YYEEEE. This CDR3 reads CASSPSSHQTQYF. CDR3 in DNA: TGTGCCAGCAGCCCTTCTAGTCACCAGACCCAGTACTTC.

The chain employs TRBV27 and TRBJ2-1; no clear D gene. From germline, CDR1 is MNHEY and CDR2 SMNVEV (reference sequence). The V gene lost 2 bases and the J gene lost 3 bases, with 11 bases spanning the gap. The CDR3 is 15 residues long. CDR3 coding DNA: TGTGCCAGCAGTTTACGGGCTGAATACTACAATGAGCAGTTCTTC. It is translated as CASSLRAEYYNEQFF.

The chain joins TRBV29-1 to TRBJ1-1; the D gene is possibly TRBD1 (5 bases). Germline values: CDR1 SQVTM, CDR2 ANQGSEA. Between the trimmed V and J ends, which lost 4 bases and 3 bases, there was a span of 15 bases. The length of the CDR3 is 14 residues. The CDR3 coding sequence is TGCAGCGTTGGGTTGTTCAGGGAGGACACTGAAGCTTTCTTT. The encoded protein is CSVGLFREDTEAFF.

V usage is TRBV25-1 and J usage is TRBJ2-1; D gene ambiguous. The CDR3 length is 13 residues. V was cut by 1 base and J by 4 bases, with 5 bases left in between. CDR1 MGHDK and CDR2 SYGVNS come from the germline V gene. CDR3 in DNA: TGTGCCAGCAGTGAATTAGTTTACAATGAGCAGTTCTTC. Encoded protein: CASSELVYNEQFF.

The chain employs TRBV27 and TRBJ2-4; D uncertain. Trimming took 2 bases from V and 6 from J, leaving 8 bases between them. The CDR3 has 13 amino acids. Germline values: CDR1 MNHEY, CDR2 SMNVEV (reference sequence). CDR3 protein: CASSLAVTNIQYF. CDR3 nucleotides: TGTGCCAGCAGTTTAGCGGTTACAAACATTCAGTACTTC.

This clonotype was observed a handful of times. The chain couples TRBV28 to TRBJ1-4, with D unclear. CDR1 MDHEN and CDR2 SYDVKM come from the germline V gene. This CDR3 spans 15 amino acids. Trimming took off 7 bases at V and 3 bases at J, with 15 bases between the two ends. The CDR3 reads CASTPASFSNEKLFF. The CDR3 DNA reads TGTGCCAGCACCCCCGCGAGTTTTTCTAATGAAAAACTGTTTTTT.

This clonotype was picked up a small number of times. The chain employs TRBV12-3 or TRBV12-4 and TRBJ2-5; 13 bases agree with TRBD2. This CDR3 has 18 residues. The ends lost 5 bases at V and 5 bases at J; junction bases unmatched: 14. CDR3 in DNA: TGTGCCAGCAGTCAATACCTCCTGGGACTAGCGGGAAAGGAGACCCAGTACTTC. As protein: CASSQYLLGLAGKETQYF.

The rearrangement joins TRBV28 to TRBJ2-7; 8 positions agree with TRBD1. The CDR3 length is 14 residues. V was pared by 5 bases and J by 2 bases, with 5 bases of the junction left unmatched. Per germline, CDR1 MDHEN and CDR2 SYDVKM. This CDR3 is CASSPTQGAYEQYF. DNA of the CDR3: TGTGCCAGCAGTCCGACACAGGGGGCCTACGAGCAGTACTTC. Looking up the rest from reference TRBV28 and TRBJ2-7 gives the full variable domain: DVKVTQSSRYLVKRTGEKVFLECVQDMDHENMFWYRQDPGLGLRLIYFSYDVKMKEKGDIPEGYSVSREKKERFSLILESASTNQTSMYLCASSPTQGAYEQYFGPGTRLTVT.

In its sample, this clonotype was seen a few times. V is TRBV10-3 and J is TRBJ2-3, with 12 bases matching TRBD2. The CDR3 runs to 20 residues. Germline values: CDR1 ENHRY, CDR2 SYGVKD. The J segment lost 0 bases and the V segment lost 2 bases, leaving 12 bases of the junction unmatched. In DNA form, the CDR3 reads TGTGCCATCAGTGAGGTACTAGCGGGAGGCTCACATTCTAGCACAGATACGCAGTATTTT. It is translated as CAISEVLAGGSHSSTDTQYF.

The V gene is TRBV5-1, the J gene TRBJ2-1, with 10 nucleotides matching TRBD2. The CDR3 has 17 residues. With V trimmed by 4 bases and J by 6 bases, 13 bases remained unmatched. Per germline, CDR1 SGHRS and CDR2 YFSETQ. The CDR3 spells CASSPWTSGGMFNEQFF. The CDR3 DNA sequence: TGCGCCAGCAGCCCGTGGACTAGCGGAGGGATGTTCAATGAGCAGTTCTTC. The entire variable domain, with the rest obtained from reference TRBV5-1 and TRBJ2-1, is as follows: KAGVTQTPRYLIKTRGQQVTLSCSPISGHRSVSWYQQTPGQGLQFLFEYFSETQRNKGNFPGRFSGRQFSNSRSEMNVSTLELGDSALYLCASSPWTSGGMFNEQFFGPGTRLTVL.

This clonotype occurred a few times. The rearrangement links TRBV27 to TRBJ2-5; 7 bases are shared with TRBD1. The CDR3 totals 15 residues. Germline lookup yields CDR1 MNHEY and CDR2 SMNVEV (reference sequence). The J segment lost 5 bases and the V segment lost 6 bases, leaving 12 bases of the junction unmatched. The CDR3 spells CASRIRQGVRETQYF. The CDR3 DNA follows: TGTGCCAGCAGGATTAGACAGGGTGTGAGGGAGACCCAGTACTTC.

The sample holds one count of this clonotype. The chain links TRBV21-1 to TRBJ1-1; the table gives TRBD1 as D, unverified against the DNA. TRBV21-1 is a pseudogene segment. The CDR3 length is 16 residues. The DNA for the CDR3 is TGTGCCAGCAGCAAAGTTGAACAGGGGGCGCGCACTGAAGCTTTCTTT. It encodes CASSKVEQGARTEAFF.

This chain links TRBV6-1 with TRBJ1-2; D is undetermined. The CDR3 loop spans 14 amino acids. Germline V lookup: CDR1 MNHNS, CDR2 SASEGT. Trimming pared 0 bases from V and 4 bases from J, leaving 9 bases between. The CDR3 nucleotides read TGTGCCAGCAGTGAAGCCCCGGTCCTCTATGGCTACACCTTC. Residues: CASSEAPVLYGYTF.

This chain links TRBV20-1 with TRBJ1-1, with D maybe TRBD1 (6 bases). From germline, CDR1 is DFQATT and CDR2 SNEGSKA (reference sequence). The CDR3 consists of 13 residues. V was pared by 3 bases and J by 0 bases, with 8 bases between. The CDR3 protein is CSASGGLNTEAFF. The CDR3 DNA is TGCAGTGCTAGTGGGGGGCTGAACACTGAAGCTTTCTTT.

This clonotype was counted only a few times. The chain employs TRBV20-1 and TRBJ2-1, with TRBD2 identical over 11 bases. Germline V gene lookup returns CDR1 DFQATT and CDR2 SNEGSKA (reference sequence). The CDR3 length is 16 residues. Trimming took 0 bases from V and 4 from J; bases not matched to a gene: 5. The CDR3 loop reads CSARDPWTSGYNEQFF. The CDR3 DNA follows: TGCAGTGCTAGAGATCCCTGGACTAGCGGGTACAATGAGCAGTTCTTC.

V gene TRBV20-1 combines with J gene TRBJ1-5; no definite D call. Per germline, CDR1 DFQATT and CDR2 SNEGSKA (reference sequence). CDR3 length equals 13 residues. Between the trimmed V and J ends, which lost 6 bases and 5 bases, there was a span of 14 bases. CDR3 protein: CSARPLGYQPQHF. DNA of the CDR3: TGCAGTGCAAGACCGTTGGGATATCAGCCCCAGCATTTT.

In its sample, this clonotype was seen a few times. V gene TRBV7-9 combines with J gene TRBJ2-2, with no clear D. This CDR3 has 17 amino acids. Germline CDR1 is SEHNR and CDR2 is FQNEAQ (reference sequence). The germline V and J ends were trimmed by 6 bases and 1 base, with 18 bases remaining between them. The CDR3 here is CASRTVPVGLNTGELFF. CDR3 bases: TGTGCCAGCAGAACAGTACCGGTAGGCCTGAACACCGGGGAGCTGTTTTTT.

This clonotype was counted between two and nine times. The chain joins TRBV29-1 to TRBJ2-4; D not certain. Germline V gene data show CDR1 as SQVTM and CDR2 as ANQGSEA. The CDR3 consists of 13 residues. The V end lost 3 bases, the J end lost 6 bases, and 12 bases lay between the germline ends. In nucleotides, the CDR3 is TGCAGCGTTGACGCCGGGTTGCGAAACATTCAGTACTTC. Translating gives CSVDAGLRNIQYF.

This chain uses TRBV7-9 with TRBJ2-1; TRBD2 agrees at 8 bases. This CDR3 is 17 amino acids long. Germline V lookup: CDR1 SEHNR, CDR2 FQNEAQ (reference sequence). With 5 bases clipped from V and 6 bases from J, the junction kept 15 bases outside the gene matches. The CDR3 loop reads CASSPPTGTRSPNEQFF. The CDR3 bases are TGTGCCAGCAGCCCCCCCACCGGGACTAGGTCCCCCAATGAGCAGTTCTTC.

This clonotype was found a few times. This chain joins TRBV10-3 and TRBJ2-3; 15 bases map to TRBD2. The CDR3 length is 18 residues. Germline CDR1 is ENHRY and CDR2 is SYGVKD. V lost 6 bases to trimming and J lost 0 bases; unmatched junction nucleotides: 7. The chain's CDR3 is CAISEGLAGGTSTDTQYF. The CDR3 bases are TGTGCCATCAGCGAGGGACTAGCGGGAGGAACTAGCACAGATACGCAGTATTTT.

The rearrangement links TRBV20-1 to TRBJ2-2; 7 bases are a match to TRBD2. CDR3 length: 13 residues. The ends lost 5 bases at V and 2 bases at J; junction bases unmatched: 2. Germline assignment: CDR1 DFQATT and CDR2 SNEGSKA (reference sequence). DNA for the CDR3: TGCAGTGCTGGGGGGGTTAACACCGGGGAGCTGTTTTTT. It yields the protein CSAGGVNTGELFF.

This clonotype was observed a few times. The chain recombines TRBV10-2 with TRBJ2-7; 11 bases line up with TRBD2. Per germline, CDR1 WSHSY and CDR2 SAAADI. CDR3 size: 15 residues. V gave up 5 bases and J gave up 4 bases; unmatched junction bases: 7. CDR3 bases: TGCGCCAGCAGTCAGACTAGCGGGACCTTTTACGAGCAGTACTTC. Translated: CASSQTSGTFYEQYF.

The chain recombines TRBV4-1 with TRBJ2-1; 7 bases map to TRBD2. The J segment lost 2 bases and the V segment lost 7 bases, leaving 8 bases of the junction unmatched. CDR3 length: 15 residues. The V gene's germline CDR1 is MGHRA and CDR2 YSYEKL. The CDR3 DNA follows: TGCGCCAGCACCCGACTAGCTGTGACCTACAATGAGCAGTTCTTC. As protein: CASTRLAVTYNEQFF.